A selection of T cell receptor beta chains follows, all from one sample in a study of OX40 agonist ivuxolimab in advanced cancers. The assay was immunoSEQ multiplex PCR, and TCRdb's table has in-frame clones only and misses some. The sample contains about 82,000 clones, around nine tenths of which appear only once. The sequencing used CD4+ or CD8+ T cells sorted from blood, collected in a trial of the OX40 agonist ivuxolimab. Receptors originate from an adult with an advanced solid tumor such as melanoma, head and neck, liver or kidney cancer. The CDR3 runs from the conserved cysteine through the conserved F or W. The order of the fields is clone size, V gene, J gene, D gene, CDR3 DNA, CDR3 protein. D genes are given only for firm matches. Expanded clones get a size class; other rows say once, few or many, or leave the size out.

>once|TRBV28|TRBJ1-2|.
TGTGCCAGCAGTTTGAGATCAAGATGGGTATCTGGCTACACCTTC
CASSLRSRWVSGYTF
>.|TRBV30|TRBJ2-3|TRBD2
TGTGCCTGGGCAGCGGGGAGCACAGATACGCAGTATTTT
CAWAAGSTDTQYF
>.|TRBV18|TRBJ1-5|.
TGTGCCAGCTCACCGGGACGGGGCAATCAGCCCCAGCATTTT
CASSPGRGNQPQHF
>.|TRBV5-6|TRBJ1-3|.
TGTGCCAGCAGCCCGGCGGTGGGCCGCTCTGGAAACACCATATATTTT
CASSPAVGRSGNTIYF
>few|TRBV5-1|TRBJ1-1|TRBD1
TGCGCCAGCAGCTTGGTGGGACAGCGTACTGAAGCTTTCTTT
CASSLVGQRTEAFF
>.|TRBV28|TRBJ1-5|.
TGTGCCAGCAGCCAAGTGGTTCAGCCCCAGCATTTT
CASSQVVQPQHF
>.|TRBV29-1|TRBJ2-1|.
TGCAGCGTTGTGATGTCCGGGGCGGGTGAGCAGTTCTTC
CSVVMSGAGEQFF
>.|TRBV23-1|TRBJ2-5|.
TGCGCCAGCAGCGAACCGTCCTGGGGAGAGACCCAGTACTTC
CASSEPSWGETQYF
>.|TRBV7-3|TRBJ2-5|TRBD2
TGTGCCAGCAGCCGGGGACTAGCGGGAGTTGAGACCCAGTACTTC
CASSRGLAGVETQYF
>.|TRBV2|TRBJ2-3|TRBD2
TGTGCCAGCAGATACTCCGGACTAGCGGGCGCAGATACGCAGTATTTT
CASRYSGLAGADTQYF
>.|TRBV28|TRBJ2-7|.
TGTGCCAGCAAGATAGCCGACCGCTCCTACGAGCAGTACTTC
CASKIADRSYEQYF
>.|TRBV19|TRBJ2-5|.
TGTGCCAGTAGTATACGTAACAGAGAGACCCAGTACTTC
CASSIRNRETQYF
>.|TRBV2|TRBJ2-7|.
TGTGCCAGCAGGACGACCGGGTCCTTCGGTGACTACGAGCAGTACTTC
CASRTTGSFGDYEQYF
>.|TRBV28|TRBJ2-1|TRBD2
TGTGCCAGCAGTTTTTTTAGCGGGAGATTCAATGAGCAGTTCTTC
CASSFFSGRFNEQFF
>.|TRBV11-2|TRBJ1-1|.
TGTGCCAGCAGCCCAACGAACACTGAAGCTTTCTTT
CASSPTNTEAFF
>.|TRBV5-8|TRBJ2-5|.
TGTGCCAGCAGCTTGGAGGGGAAGACCCAGTACTTC
CASSLEGKTQYF
>few|TRBV6-6|TRBJ2-2|.
TGTGCCAGCGGCGGACGATTGAACACCGGGGAGCTGTTTTTT
CASGGRLNTGELFF
>.|TRBV4-3|TRBJ2-5|.
TGCGCCAGCAGCCAAGTCGCAGGAGAGACCCAGTACTTC
CASSQVAGETQYF
>.|TRBV7-3|TRBJ2-1|.
TGTGCCAGCAGCTTCTCGGGGAGCGGGCCCTACAATGAGCAGTTCTTC
CASSFSGSGPYNEQFF
>.|TRBV5-6|TRBJ2-5|TRBD1
TGTGCCAGCAATTCACGGGACAGGGGACAGGAGACCCAGTACTTC
CASNSRDRGQETQYF
>.|TRBV19|TRBJ2-2|TRBD1
TGTGCCAGTAGTCCGGGACAGGGAATCGGGGAGCTGTTTTTT
CASSPGQGIGELFF
>.|TRBV5-6|TRBJ1-4|.
TGTGCCAGCAGCTTTAGTGGGCAGGGATCTGAAAAACTGTTTTTT
CASSFSGQGSEKLFF
>.|TRBV9|TRBJ1-1|.
TGTGCCAGCCGGGGCATGGGCGAAGCTTTCTTT
CASRGMGEAFF
>.|TRBV11-2|TRBJ2-7|.
TGTGCCAGCAGTCCCCAATCGACTAGGAGCGAGCAGTACTTC
CASSPQSTRSEQYF
>.|TRBV6-5|TRBJ1-2|TRBD1
TGTGCCAGCAGTTACTCGGGAAGGGACAGGAACTATGGCTACACCTTC
CASSYSGRDRNYGYTF
>few|TRBV19|TRBJ2-2|.
TGTGCCAGTATAGGACCACAGGACACCGGGGAGCTGTTTTTT
CASIGPQDTGELFF
>.|TRBV7-3|TRBJ2-5|.
TGTGCCAGCAGCCTCTCCGGTCCCCAAGAGACCCAGTACTTC
CASSLSGPQETQYF
>few|TRBV30|TRBJ2-5|TRBD2
TGTGCCTGGAGTTTATATCGATCGGGAGGGGAGACCCAGTACTTC
CAWSLYRSGGETQYF
>.|TRBV27|TRBJ2-7|TRBD2
TGTGCCAGCAGTGGGGAGACTAGCGGTTACGAGCAGTACTTC
CASSGETSGYEQYF
>.|TRBV14|TRBJ2-7|TRBD2
TGTGCCAGCAGCCTCTCTGGGAGCGGGAGGTCTTACGAGCAGTACTTC
CASSLSGSGRSYEQYF
>.|TRBV28|TRBJ2-7|.
TGTGCCAGCAGTTTGGTCGGGCAGGGAACCTACGAGCAGTACTTC
CASSLVGQGTYEQYF
>.|TRBV30|TRBJ1-3|.
TGTGCCTGGAGTGTAAAGAGATCTGGAAACACCATATATTTT
CAWSVKRSGNTIYF
>.|TRBV5-5|TRBJ2-2|.
TGTGCCAGCGTCTGGACACTAAACACCGGGGAGCTGTTTTTT
CASVWTLNTGELFF
>.|TRBV7-9|TRBJ2-6|TRBD1
TGTGCCAGCAGCTTAACAGGGGTTCGCGCTGGGGCCAACGTCCTGACTTTC
CASSLTGVRAGANVLTF
>.|TRBV19|TRBJ2-7|.
TGTGCCAGTAGCCACCGTATGGGCGAGCAGTACTTC
CASSHRMGEQYF
>.|TRBV18|TRBJ2-3|.
TGTGCCAGCTCACTACACAACACAGATACGCAGTATTTT
CASSLHNTDTQYF